This is a list of T cell receptor beta chains from one sample in a study of human T cells and chemical hapten exposure. From the RACE reads, TCRdb called clonotypes with MiXCR, one entry per CDR3 protein. Among more than 250,000 distinct CDR3 sequences listed, over 8% were seen once. The source was whole blood, collected in connection with sensitization to the hapten diphenylcyclopropenone (DPC). The receptor set was obtained from a woman aged 40 to 50 with alopecia areata. Some clones in this sample may be carry-over from other donors' samples. CDR3s include the opening cysteine and the closing phenylalanine or tryptophan. The D gene is left open where the match is weak. Clone size appears in some rows only: once, few, many, or a class for an expanded clone.

V gene: TRBV11-2
J gene: TRBJ2-5
D gene: -
CDR3 length: 13
clone size: -
CDR3 protein: CASSFPPPETQYF
CDR3 DNA: TGTGCCAGCAGCTTTCCCCCGCCGGAGACCCAGTACTTC

V gene: TRBV20-1
J gene: TRBJ1-5
D gene: TRBD1
CDR3 length: 13
clone size: -
CDR3 protein: CSASQGGSQPQHF
CDR3 DNA: TGCAGTGCTAGCCAGGGGGGGAGTCAGCCCCAGCATTTT

V gene: TRBV7-2
J gene: TRBJ1-1
D gene: TRBD1
CDR3 length: 13
clone size: few
CDR3 protein: CASSLRQGRGAFF
CDR3 DNA: TGTGCCAGCAGCTTACGACAGGGGAGGGGGGCTTTCTTT

V gene: TRBV7-9
J gene: TRBJ1-3
D gene: -
CDR3 length: 15
clone size: -
CDR3 protein: CASSLARVIGNTIYF
CDR3 DNA: TGTGCCAGCAGCTTAGCGAGGGTTATTGGAAACACCATATATTTT

V gene: TRBV4-2
J gene: TRBJ2-3
D gene: -
CDR3 length: 15
clone size: many
CDR3 protein: CASSQEGPGTDTQYF
CDR3 DNA: TGTGCCAGCAGCCAAGAAGGGCCCGGAACAGATACGCAGTATTTT

V gene: TRBV4-3
J gene: TRBJ2-5
D gene: -
CDR3 length: 15
clone size: few
CDR3 protein: CASSQDWAGLVTQYF
CDR3 DNA: TGCGCCAGCAGCCAAGATTGGGCAGGGCTAGTAACCCAGTACTTC

V gene: TRBV12-3/TRBV12-4
J gene: TRBJ2-6
D gene: -
CDR3 length: 10
clone size: -
CDR3 protein: CASMSSVLTF
CDR3 DNA: TGTGCCAGCATGAGTTCCGTCCTGACTTTC

V gene: TRBV29-1
J gene: TRBJ1-4
D gene: -
CDR3 length: 11
clone size: -
CDR3 protein: CSVRWNEKLFF
CDR3 DNA: TGCAGCGTTAGGTGGAATGAAAAACTGTTTTTT

V gene: TRBV7-9
J gene: TRBJ2-7
D gene: TRBD2
CDR3 length: 18
clone size: -
CDR3 protein: CASSLVGLAGVVRHEQYF
CDR3 DNA: TGTGCCAGCAGCTTAGTGGGACTAGCGGGAGTTGTCCGCCACGAGCAGTACTTC

V gene: TRBV6-4
J gene: TRBJ2-2
D gene: -
CDR3 length: 15
clone size: few
CDR3 protein: CASNWFREGTGELFF
CDR3 DNA: TGTGCCAGCAATTGGTTTAGAGAGGGAACCGGGGAGCTGTTTTTT

V gene: TRBV7-2
J gene: TRBJ2-4
D gene: -
CDR3 length: 13
clone size: few
CDR3 protein: CASSLDVAGERYF
CDR3 DNA: TGTGCCAGCAGCTTAGATGTGGCAGGGGAGCGGTACTTC

V gene: TRBV6-2/TRBV6-3
J gene: TRBJ2-7
D gene: -
CDR3 length: 14
clone size: -
CDR3 protein: CASTAQGFPYEQYF
CDR3 DNA: TGTGCCAGCACCGCACAGGGTTTCCCCTACGAGCAGTACTTC

V gene: TRBV20-1
J gene: TRBJ2-7
D gene: -
CDR3 length: 17
clone size: few
CDR3 protein: CSARGTGATAVHYEQYF
CDR3 DNA: TGCAGTGCTAGAGGGACGGGGGCCACCGCTGTCCACTACGAGCAGTACTTC